This T cell receptor beta chain came from a study of human CD8 memory T cell subsets (dated by TCRdb to about 2020). Turning to the overall study: To assess clonal relationships, the TCRbeta repertoires of stem-like (TSTEM), progenitor exhausted-like (TPEX) and effector memory CD8+ T cell subsets were compared. TCRbeta repertoires were obtained from five to seven donors, each contributing TSTEM, TPEX and effector memory subsets.

From the germline V gene, CDR1 is MDHEN and CDR2 is SYDVKM. The CDR3 sequence holds 14 residues, the cysteine and phenylalanine included. Only the protein is on record. Sequenced using a NextSeq 550. A Human TCR Profiling Kit was used to prepare UMI-labeled 5' RACE TCRbeta libraries. Every TCRbeta library was prepared in parallel with an identical number of PCR cycles. In the paper's pipeline: Between roughly 2,800 and 20,000 functional CDR3beta clonotypes were contained in each TCRbeta library. UMI extraction and consensus assembly used MIGEC 1.2.9, requiring at least three reads per UMI. MiXCR 3.0.3 was used to extract in-frame CDR3beta repertoires. After each sample was downsampled to 42,000 randomly selected UMIs, diversity metrics were computed in VDJtools 1.2.1. For the top 3,000 clones of each sample pair, the repertoire overlap metrics D, R and F2 were calculated in VDJtools. The reads went through TCRdb reprocessing, and each CDR3 protein sequence gets one entry with no DNA. In this record, the V and J calls reflect TCRdb's handling and not the investigators' own analysis. The table of this sample itemizes about 6,700 distinct CDR3 sequences. Together, the top ten hold around a fifth of the sample.

With regard to this clonotype: The antigen it recognizes is unknown.

Early differentiated memory cells that were CCR7+ PD-1+ TIGIT+ and had dysfunctional, exhausted-like traits were classified as progenitor exhausted-like memory CD8+ T cells (TPEX). Density gradient separation was used to isolate peripheral blood mononuclear cells from buffy coats of healthy donors. Negative magnetic separation using EasySep or MojoSort CD8+ T cell isolation kits was how the study enriched total CD8+ T cells. For each subset, total RNA was extracted using an RNeasy Mini Kit from duplicate vials of about 160,000 sorted CD8+ T cells. The PBMCs were used fresh or after being cryopreserved in fetal bovine serum with roughly 10% DMSO. Fluorescence-activated cell sorting on a FACSAria III was used to sort the CD8+ T cell subsets to purity. The paper as a whole reports these results and caveats: Only TCRbeta chains were sequenced, and the repertoire comparisons were based on about 6 donors and tested using paired t-tests with Bonferroni correction. Normalized Shannon-Wiener diversity was similarly high in the TSTEM and TPEX subsets, while the effector memory subsets were comparatively less diverse. Based on Chao1 estimates, TSTEM subsets appeared to have greater repertoire diversity than TPEX subsets, which may reflect a broader range of specificities. Although both stem-like subsets shared clonotypes with effector memory cells, the overlap between TSTEM and TPEX repertoires was minimal, suggesting distinct antigen spectra for the TSTEM and TPEX subsets.

The rearrangement joined TRBV28 to TRBJ2-5; checking the TCRdb D call of TRBD1 is not possible without DNA. Specimen: CD8+ T cells from PBMCs. The sequence derives from a human donor in good health. The CDR3 has the sequence CASSFSTGYETQYF.